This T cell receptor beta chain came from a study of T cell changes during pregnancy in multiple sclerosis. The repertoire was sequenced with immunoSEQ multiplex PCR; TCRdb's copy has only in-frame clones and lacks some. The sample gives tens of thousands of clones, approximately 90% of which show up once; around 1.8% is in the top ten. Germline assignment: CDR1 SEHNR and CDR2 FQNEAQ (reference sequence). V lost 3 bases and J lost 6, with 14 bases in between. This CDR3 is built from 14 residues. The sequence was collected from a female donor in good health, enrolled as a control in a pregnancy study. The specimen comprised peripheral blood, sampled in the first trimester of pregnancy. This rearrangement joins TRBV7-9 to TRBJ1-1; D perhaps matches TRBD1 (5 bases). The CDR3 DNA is TGTGCCAGCAGCTTTCCTTCCAGGGCTTCTGAAGCTTTCTTT. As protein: CASSFPSRASEAFF.